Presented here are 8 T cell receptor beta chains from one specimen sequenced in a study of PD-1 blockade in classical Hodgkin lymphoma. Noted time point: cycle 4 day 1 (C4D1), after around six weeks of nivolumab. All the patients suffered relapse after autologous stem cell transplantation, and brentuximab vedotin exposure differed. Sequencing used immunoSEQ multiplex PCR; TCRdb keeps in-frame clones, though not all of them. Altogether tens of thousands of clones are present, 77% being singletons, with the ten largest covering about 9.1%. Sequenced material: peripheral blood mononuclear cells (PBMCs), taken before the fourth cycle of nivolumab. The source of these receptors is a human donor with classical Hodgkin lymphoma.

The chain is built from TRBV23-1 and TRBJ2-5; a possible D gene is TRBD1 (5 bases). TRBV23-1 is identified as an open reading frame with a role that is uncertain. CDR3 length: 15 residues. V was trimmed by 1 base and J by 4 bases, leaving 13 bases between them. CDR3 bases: TGCGCCAGCAGTCAATTGTTCAGGGTCGCAGAGACCCAGTACTTC. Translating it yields CASSQLFRVAETQYF.

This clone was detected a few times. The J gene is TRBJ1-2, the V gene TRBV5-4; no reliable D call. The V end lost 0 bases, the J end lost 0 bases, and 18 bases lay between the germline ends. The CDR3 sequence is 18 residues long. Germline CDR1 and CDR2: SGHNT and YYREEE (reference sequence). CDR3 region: CASSLAAGLSSTNYGYTF. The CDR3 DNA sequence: TGTGCCAGCAGCTTGGCCGCGGGGTTAAGTTCTACTAACTATGGCTACACCTTC.

DNA for the CDR3: TGTGCCAGCAGCCGCCCAGGGGATGGTTCACCCCTCCACTTT. Residues: CASSRPGDGSPLHF. The rearrangement uses TRBV28 and TRBJ1-6, with a weak D call TRBD1 (6 bases). Trimming shortened V by 6 bases and J by 9 bases, and 15 bases separated the two germline ends. CDR1 and CDR2 from the germline V gene are MDHEN and SYDVKM. The CDR3 contains 14 residues.

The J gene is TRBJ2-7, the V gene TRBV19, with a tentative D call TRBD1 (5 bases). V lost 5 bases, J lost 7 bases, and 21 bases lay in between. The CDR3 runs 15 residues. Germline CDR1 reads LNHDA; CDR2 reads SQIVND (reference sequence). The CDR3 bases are TGTGCCAGTAGTCATCGCAGGGCGGACCGCGATGAGCAGTACTTC. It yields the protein CASSHRRADRDEQYF.

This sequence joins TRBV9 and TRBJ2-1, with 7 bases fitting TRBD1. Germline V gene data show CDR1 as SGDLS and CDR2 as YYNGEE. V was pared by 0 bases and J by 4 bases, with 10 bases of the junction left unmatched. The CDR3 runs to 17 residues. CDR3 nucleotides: TGTGCCAGCAGCGTAGATGGCGGAAGGGGGCGTTACAATGAGCAGTTCTTC. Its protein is CASSVDGGRGRYNEQFF.

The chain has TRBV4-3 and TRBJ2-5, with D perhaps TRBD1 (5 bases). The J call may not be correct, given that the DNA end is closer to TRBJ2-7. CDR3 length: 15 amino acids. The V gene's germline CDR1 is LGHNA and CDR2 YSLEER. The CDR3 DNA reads TGCGCCAGCAGCCAAGGTGCGGCAGGGCCCTACGAGCAGTACTTC. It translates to CASSQGAAGPYEQYF.

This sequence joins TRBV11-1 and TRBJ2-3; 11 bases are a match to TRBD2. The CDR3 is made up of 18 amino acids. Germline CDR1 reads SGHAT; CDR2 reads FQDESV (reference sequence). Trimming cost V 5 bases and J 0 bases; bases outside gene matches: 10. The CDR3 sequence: CASSQGLAGGPSTDTQYF. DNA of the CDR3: TGTGCCAGCAGCCAGGGGCTAGCGGGGGGCCCTAGCACAGATACGCAGTATTTT.

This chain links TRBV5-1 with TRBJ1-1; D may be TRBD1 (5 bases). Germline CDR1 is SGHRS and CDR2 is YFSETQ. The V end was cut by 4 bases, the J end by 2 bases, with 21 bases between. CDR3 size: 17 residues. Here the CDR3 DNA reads TGCGCCAGCAGCCTGTCCCCCCTTCGACAGATCAACACTGAAGCTTTCTTT. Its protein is CASSLSPLRQINTEAFF.